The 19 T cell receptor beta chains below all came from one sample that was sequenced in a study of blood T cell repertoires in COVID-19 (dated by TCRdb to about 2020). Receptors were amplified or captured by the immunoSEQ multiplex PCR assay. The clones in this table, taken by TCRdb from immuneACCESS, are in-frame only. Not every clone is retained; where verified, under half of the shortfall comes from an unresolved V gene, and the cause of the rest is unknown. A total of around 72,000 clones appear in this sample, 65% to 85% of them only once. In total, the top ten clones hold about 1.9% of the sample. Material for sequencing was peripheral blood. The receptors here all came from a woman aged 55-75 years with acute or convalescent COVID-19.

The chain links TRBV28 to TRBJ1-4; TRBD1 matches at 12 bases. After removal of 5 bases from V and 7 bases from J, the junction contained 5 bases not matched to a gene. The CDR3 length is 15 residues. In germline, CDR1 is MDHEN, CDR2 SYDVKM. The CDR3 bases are TGTGCCAGCAGTGATGGGACAGGGGGCCGTGAAAAACTGTTTTTT. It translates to CASSDGTGGREKLFF. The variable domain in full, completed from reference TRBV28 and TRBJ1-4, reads DVKVTQSSRYLVKRTGEKVFLECVQDMDHENMFWYRQDPGLGLRLIYFSYDVKMKEKGDIPEGYSVSREKKERFSLILESASTNQTSMYLCASSDGTGGREKLFFGSGTQLSVL.

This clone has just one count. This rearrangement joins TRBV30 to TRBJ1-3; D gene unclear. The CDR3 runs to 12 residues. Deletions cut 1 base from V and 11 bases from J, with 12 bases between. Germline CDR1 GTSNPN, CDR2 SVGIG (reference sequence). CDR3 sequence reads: CAWSGTASPIYF. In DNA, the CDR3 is TGTGCCTGGAGTGGTACTGCGAGTCCCATATATTTT. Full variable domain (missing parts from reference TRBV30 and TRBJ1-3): SQTIHQWPATLVQPVGSPLSLECTVEGTSNPNLYWYRQAAGRGLQLLFYSVGIGQISSEVPQNLSASRPQDRQFILSSKKLLLSDSGFYLCAWSGTASPIYFGEGSWLTVV.

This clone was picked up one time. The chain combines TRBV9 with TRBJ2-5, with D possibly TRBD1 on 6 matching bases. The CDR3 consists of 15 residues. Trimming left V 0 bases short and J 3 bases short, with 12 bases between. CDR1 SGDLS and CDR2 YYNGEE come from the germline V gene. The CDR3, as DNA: TGTGCCAGCAGCGTAGGGAGGACAGACAAAGAGACCCAGTACTTC. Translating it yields CASSVGRTDKETQYF. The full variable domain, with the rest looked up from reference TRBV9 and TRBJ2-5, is DSGVTQTPKHLITATGQRVTLRCSPRSGDLSVYWYQQSLDQGLQFLIQYYNGEERAKGNILERFSAQQFPDLHSELNLSSLELGDSALYFCASSVGRTDKETQYFGPGTRLLVL.

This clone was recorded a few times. CDR3 coding DNA: TGTGCCAGCCGCGCAGGCGCGAACACCGGGGAGCTGTTTTTT. Amino acids: CASRAGANTGELFF. This sequence joins TRBV7-2 and TRBJ2-2; D is unclear. The CDR3 contains 14 residues. Germline CDR1 reads SGHTA; CDR2 reads FQGNSA. Trimming stripped 8 bases from V and 0 bases from J, with 10 bases between.

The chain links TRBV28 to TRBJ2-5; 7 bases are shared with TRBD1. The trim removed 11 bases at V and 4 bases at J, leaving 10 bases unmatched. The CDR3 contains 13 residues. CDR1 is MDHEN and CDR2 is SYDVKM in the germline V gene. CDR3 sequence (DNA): TGTGCCGGGCGGGCAGGGACAGCAGAGACCCAGTACTTC. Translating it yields CAGRAGTAETQYF. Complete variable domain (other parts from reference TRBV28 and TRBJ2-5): DVKVTQSSRYLVKRTGEKVFLECVQDMDHENMFWYRQDPGLGLRLIYFSYDVKMKEKGDIPEGYSVSREKKERFSLILESASTNQTSMYLCAGRAGTAETQYFGPGTRLLVL.

The CDR3 loop is CSVEAGSHTDTQYF. The CDR3 nucleotides are TGCAGCGTTGAGGCTGGTTCTCACACAGATACGCAGTATTTT. The gene calls are TRBV29-1 and TRBJ2-3; no definite D call. V was shortened by 3 bases and J by 2 bases, with 12 bases between the two germline ends. This CDR3 is 14 amino acids long. CDR1 SQVTM and CDR2 ANQGSEA come from the germline V gene.

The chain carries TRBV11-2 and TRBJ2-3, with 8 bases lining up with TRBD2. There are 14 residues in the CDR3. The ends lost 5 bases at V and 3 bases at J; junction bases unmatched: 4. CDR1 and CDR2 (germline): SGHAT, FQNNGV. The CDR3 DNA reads TGTGCCAGCAGCATAATAGCGGGAACAGATACGCAGTATTTT. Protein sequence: CASSIIAGTDTQYF.

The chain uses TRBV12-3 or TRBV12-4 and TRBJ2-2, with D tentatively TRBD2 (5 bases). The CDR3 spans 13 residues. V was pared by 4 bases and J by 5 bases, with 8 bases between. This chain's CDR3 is CASSSRGTGELFF. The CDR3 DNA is TGTGCCAGCAGTTCTCGAGGGACCGGGGAGCTGTTTTTT.

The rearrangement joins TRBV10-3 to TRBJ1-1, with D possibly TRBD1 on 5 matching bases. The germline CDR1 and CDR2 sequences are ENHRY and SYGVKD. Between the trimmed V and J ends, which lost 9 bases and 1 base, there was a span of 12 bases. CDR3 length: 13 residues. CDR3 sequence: CAIGGGSNTEAFF. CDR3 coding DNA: TGTGCCATTGGGGGAGGCTCGAACACTGAAGCTTTCTTT.

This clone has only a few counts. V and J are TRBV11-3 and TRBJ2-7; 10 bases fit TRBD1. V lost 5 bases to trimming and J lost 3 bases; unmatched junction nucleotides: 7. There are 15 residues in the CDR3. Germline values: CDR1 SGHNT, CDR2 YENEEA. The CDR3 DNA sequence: TGTGCCAGCAGCCCCCCGGGACAGGGGCACTACGAGCAGTACTTC. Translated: CASSPPGQGHYEQYF.

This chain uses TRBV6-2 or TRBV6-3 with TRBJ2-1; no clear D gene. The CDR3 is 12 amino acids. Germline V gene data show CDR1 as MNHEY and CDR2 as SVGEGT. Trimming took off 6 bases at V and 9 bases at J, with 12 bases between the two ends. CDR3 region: CASSEAFFEQFF. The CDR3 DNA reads TGTGCCAGCAGCGAGGCCTTCTTTGAGCAGTTCTTC.

CDR3 residues: CASGLDSYNEQFF. CDR3 nucleotide sequence: TGTGCTAGTGGCCTCGACAGCTACAATGAGCAGTTCTTC. The chain links TRBV12-5 to TRBJ2-1; perhaps TRBD1 as D (5 bases). From germline, CDR1 is LGHNT and CDR2 FRNRAP. This CDR3 spans 13 amino acids. Trimming cost V 6 bases and J 3 bases, with 9 bases left between them. Using reference TRBV12-5 and TRBJ2-1 for the parts outside the CDR3, the full variable domain is DARVTQTPRHKVTEMGQEVTMRCQPILGHNTVFWYRQTMMQGLELLAYFRNRAPLDDSGMPKDRFSAEMPDATLATLKIQPSEPRDSAVYFCASGLDSYNEQFFGPGTRLTVL.

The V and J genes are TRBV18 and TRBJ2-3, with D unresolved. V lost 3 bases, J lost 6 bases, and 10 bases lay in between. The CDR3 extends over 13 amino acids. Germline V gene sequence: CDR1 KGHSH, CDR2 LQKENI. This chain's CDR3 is CASSPHNLDTQYF. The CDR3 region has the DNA TGTGCCAGCTCACCTCATAACTTGGATACGCAGTATTTT.

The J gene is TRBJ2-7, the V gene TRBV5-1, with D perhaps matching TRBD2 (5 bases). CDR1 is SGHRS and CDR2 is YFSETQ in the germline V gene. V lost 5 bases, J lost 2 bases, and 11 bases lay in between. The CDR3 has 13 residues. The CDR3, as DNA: TGCGCCAGCAGTCTCCGGGATACCTACGAGCAGTACTTC. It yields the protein CASSLRDTYEQYF. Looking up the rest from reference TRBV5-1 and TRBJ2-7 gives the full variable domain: KAGVTQTPRYLIKTRGQQVTLSCSPISGHRSVSWYQQTPGQGLQFLFEYFSETQRNKGNFPGRFSGRQFSNSRSEMNVSTLELGDSALYLCASSLRDTYEQYFGPGTRLTVT.

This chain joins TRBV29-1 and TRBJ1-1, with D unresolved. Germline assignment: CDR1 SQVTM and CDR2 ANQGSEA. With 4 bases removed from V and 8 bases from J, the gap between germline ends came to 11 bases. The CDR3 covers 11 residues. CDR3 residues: CSVVDWPEAFF. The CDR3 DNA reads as TGCAGCGTTGTCGACTGGCCGGAAGCTTTCTTT.

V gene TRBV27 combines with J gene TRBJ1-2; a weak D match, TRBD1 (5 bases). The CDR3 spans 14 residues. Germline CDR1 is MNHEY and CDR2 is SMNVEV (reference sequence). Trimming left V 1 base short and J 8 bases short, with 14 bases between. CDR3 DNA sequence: TGTGCCAGCAGTTTATTTCAATCGCAGGGAGGCTACACCTTC. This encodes CASSLFQSQGGYTF.

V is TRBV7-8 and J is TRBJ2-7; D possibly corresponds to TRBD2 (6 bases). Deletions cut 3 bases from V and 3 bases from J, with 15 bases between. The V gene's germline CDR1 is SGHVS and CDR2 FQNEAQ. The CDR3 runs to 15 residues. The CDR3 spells CASSLAGQDIYEQYF. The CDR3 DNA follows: TGTGCCAGCAGCTTGGCGGGGCAGGACATCTACGAGCAGTACTTC. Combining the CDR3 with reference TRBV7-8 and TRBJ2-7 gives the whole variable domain GAGVSQSPRYKVAKRGQDVALRCDPISGHVSLFWYQQALGQGPEFLTYFQNEAQLDKSGLPSDRFFAERPEGSVSTLKIQRTQQEDSAVYLCASSLAGQDIYEQYFGPGTRLTVT.

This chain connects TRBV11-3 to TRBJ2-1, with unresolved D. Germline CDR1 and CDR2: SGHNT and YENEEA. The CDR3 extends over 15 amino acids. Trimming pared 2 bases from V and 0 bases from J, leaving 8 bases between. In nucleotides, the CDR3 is TGTGCCAGCAGCTTAAGCTCAAGCTCCTACAATGAGCAGTTCTTC. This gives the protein CASSLSSSSYNEQFF.

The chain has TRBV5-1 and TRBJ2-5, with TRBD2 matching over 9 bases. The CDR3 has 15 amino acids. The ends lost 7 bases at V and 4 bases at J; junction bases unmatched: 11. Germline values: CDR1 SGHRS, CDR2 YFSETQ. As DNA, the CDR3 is TGCGCCAGCGCTGGGGGACTAGCATTTGTAGAGACCCAGTACTTC. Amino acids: CASAGGLAFVETQYF.